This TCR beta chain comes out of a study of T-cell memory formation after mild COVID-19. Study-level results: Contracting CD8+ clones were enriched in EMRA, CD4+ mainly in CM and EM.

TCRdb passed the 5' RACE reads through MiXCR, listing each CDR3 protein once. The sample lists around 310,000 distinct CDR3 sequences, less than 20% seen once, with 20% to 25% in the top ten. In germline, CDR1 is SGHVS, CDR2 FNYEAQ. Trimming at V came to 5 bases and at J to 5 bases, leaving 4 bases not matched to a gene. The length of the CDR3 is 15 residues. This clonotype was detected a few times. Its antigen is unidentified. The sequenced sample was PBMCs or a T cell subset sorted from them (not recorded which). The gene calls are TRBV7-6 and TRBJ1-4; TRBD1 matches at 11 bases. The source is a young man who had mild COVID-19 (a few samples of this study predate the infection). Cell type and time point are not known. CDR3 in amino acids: CASSVGTGGNEKLFF. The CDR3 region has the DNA TGTGCCAGCAGCGTGGGGACAGGGGGGAATGAAAAACTGTTTTTT.